A single sample gave rise to the 2 T cell receptor beta chains below, sequenced in a study of blood T cell repertoires in COVID-19. Measured with immunoSEQ multiplex PCR; TCRdb has only the in-frame clones, and not every one. The sample includes approximately 240,000 clones, about 90% of them seen just once. Source material: PBMCs or T cells enriched from blood (not recorded which). The origin of the receptors is a woman between 18 and 29 years old who had recovered from COVID-19.

This chain connects TRBV9 to TRBJ2-1; 12 bases agree with TRBD2. With V trimmed by 2 bases and J by 5 bases, 8 bases remained unmatched. The CDR3 is made up of 17 amino acids. Germline CDR1 and CDR2: SGDLS and YYNGEE. CDR3 nucleotides: TGTGCCAGCAGCGTTCGGAGACTAGCGGGAGTCCACAATGAGCAGTTCTTC. It codes for CASSVRRLAGVHNEQFF.

The chain carries TRBV28 and TRBJ2-3; TRBD2 matches at 7 bases. This CDR3 spans 15 amino acids. From germline, CDR1 is MDHEN and CDR2 SYDVKM. The ends lost 5 bases at V and 2 bases at J; junction bases unmatched: 7. The DNA for the CDR3 is TGTGCCAGCAGTCCGATAGCGGGTCTCACAGATACGCAGTATTTT. This translates into CASSPIAGLTDTQYF.